This entry concerns a single T cell receptor (beta chain). As yet, its antigen is unknown. Only in-frame clones appear in the TCRdb table, and some are missing; sequencing was by immunoSEQ multiplex PCR. The sample consists of about 9,800 clones, around 86% of them appearing once. As for time point: approximately ten-day in vitro stimulation with candidate neoantigen peptide 2. Seven ELISpot-reactive neoantigen peptides each drove an approximately ten-day in vitro stimulation. The sample is drawn from a study of PD-1 blockade in mismatch repair-deficient tumors. Overall study findings and caveats: After pembrolizumab, tumor-resident clones rose rapidly, then generally contracted before radiologic responses.

V lost 0 bases to trimming and J lost 3 bases, with 7 bases between them. Germline values: CDR1 SGHRS, CDR2 YFSETQ. CDR3 length: 14 residues. The starting material was cells cultured in vitro, obtained from a patient treated with pembrolizumab. The TCR sequence derives from an adult with mismatch repair-deficient cancer. J is TRBJ1-5 and V is TRBV5-1, with TRBD1 as a possible D gene (5 bases). The CDR3 DNA sequence: TGCGCCAGCAGCTTGGGGGACGACAATCAGCCCCAGCATTTT. This translates into CASSLGDDNQPQHF. Full variable domain (missing parts from reference TRBV5-1 and TRBJ1-5): KAGVTQTPRYLIKTRGQQVTLSCSPISGHRSVSWYQQTPGQGLQFLFEYFSETQRNKGNFPGRFSGRQFSNSRSEMNVSTLELGDSALYLCASSLGDDNQPQHFGDGTRLSIL.